These 8 T cell receptor beta chains originate from one sample sequenced in a study of blood T cell repertoires in COVID-19. Method: immunoSEQ multiplex PCR; TCRdb's copy keeps in-frame clones and lacks some. Altogether 95,000 to 100,000 clones are present, around 90% being singletons, with the ten largest covering 4% to 5%. The sample was peripheral blood. Receptors were obtained from a human donor with COVID-19, enrolled during active disease. The donor label of this sample is uncertain.

The V and J genes are TRBV10-2 and TRBJ2-2; 9 bases map to TRBD2. V gave up 0 bases and J gave up 5 bases; unmatched junction bases: 7. This CDR3 has 17 amino acids. In germline, CDR1 is WSHSY, CDR2 SAAADI. The CDR3 region has the DNA TGCGCCAGCAGTGAGTCGGGAGCGGGGGGTTTAACCGGGGAGCTGTTTTTT. Amino acids: CASSESGAGGLTGELFF.

The V gene is TRBV24-1, the J gene TRBJ1-5, with a weak D call TRBD1 (5 bases). This CDR3 region has 14 residues. Germline V CDR1 and CDR2: KGHDR, SFDVKD. The V gene lost 9 bases and the J gene lost 5 bases, with 16 bases spanning the gap. CDR3 loop: CATFIYRHHQPQHF. CDR3 DNA: TGTGCCACCTTCATCTACAGGCATCATCAGCCCCAGCATTTT.

The chain employs TRBV6-2 or TRBV6-3 and TRBJ1-1; TRBD1 aligns across 9 bases. The germline CDR1 and CDR2 sequences are MNHEY and SVGEGT. The CDR3 runs to 16 residues. Trimming removed 4 bases from V and 2 bases from J; junction bases left unmatched: 8. The CDR3 DNA follows: TGTGCCAGCAGTTTCCCAACGGGACAGGGAAACACTGAAGCTTTCTTT. Encoded protein: CASSFPTGQGNTEAFF.

The genes are TRBV30 and TRBJ1-2; D may be TRBD1 (6 bases). Germline CDR1 is GTSNPN and CDR2 is SVGIG (reference sequence). This CDR3 spans 12 amino acids. The V and J ends lost 5 bases and 8 bases respectively, with 15 bases between them. CDR3: CAWDTGFRGYTF. CDR3 coding DNA: TGTGCCTGGGATACAGGGTTCCGCGGCTACACCTTC. The variable domain in full, with the rest retrieved from reference TRBV30 and TRBJ1-2, is SQTIHQWPATLVQPVGSPLSLECTVEGTSNPNLYWYRQAAGRGLQLLFYSVGIGQISSEVPQNLSASRPQDRQFILSSKKLLLSDSGFYLCAWDTGFRGYTFGSGTRLTVV.

The gene calls are TRBV2 and TRBJ1-2; D may be TRBD1 (5 bases). V dropped 2 bases and J dropped 8 bases, with 21 bases sitting between them. This CDR3 is 16 amino acids long. Germline loops: CDR1 SNHLY, CDR2 FYNNEI. CDR3 nucleotide sequence: TGTGCCAGCAGTGAACCGAGAACTATAGGGGCCCCCGGCTACACCTTC. It translates to CASSEPRTIGAPGYTF.

The V and J genes are TRBV3-1 (or the pseudogene TRBV3-2) and TRBJ2-1, with 7 positions matching TRBD1. The CDR3 runs 17 residues. Germline loops: CDR1 LGHDT, CDR2 YNNKEL (reference sequence). With 1 base clipped from V and 3 bases from J, the junction kept 9 bases outside the gene matches. CDR3: CASSQGSRGPGYNEQFF. CDR3 coding DNA: TGTGCCAGCAGCCAAGGTTCAAGGGGGCCTGGCTACAATGAGCAGTTCTTC.

The chain links TRBV29-1 to TRBJ2-5; maybe TRBD1 (6 bases). This CDR3 comprises 13 residues. Trimming cost V 3 bases and J 2 bases, with 10 bases left between them. Germline assignment: CDR1 SQVTM and CDR2 ANQGSEA. The CDR3 spells CSVETGRQETQYF. CDR3 sequence (DNA): TGCAGCGTTGAGACAGGACGACAAGAGACCCAGTACTTC. The variable domain in full, completed from reference TRBV29-1 and TRBJ2-5, reads SAVISQKPSRDICQRGTSLTIQCQVDSQVTMMFWYRQQPGQSLTLIATANQGSEATYESGFVIDKFPISRPNLTFSTLTVSNMSPEDSSIYLCSVETGRQETQYFGPGTRLLVL.

In DNA form, the CDR3 reads TGTGCCAGCAGCCTCCGATTCATGGACAGGTACTTC. The encoded protein is CASSLRFMDRYF. This chain uses TRBV3-1 (or the pseudogene TRBV3-2) with TRBJ2-4; D is possibly TRBD1 (6 bases). Trimming pared 4 bases from V and 15 bases from J, leaving 16 bases between. The V gene's germline CDR1 is LGHDT and CDR2 YNNKEL (reference sequence). The CDR3 runs 12 residues.